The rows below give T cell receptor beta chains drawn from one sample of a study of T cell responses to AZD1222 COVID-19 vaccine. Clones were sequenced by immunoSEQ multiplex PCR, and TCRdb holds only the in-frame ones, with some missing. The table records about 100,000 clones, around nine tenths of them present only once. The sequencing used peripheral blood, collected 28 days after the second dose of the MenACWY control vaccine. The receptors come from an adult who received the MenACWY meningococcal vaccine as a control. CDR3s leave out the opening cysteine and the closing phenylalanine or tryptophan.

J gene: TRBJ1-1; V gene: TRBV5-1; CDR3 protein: ASSLATGGNTEAF
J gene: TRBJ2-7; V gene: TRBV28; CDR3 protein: ASSLTGALDEQY
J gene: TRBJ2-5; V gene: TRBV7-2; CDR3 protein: ASSLGEKETQY
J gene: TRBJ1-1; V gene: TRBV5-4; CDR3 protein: ASSSPGGLDTEAF
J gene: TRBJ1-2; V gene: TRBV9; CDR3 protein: ASSVDEGGYT
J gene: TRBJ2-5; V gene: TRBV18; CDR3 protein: ASSPGLVGQETQY
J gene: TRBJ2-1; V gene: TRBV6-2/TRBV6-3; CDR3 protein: ASSYAGDNEQF
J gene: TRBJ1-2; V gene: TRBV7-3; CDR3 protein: ASSLVNGYGYT
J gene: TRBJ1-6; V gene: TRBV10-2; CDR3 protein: ASSESRFGNSPLH
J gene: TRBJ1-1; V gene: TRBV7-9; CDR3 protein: ASHLGGDRRVTEAF
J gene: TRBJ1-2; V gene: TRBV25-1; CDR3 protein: ASSAPTPDYGYT
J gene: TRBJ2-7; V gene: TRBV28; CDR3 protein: ASSSGTGGSNYEQY
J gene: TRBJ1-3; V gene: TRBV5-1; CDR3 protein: ASSLAFGVSSGNTIY
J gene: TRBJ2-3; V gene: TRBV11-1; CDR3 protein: ASSPKVGVTDTQY
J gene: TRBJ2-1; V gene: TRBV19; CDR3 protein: ASRDPYNEQF
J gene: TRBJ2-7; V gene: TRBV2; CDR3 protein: ASRLPGAYEQY
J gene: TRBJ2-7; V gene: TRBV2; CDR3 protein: ASRDGTGDFYEQY
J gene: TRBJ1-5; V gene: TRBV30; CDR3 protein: AWTSGGVIRQPQH
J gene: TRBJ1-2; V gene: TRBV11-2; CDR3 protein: ASSHGSGSGYT
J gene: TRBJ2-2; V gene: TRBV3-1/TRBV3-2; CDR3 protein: ASSQDGLAGVTGELF
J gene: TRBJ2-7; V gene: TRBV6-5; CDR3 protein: ASSPGGRYEQY
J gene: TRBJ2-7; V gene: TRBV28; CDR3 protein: ARNRAEGSYEQY
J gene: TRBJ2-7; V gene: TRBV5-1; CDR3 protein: ASTRSGGAVGSEQY
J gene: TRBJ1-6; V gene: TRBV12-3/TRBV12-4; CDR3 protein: ASRAGPGDPLH
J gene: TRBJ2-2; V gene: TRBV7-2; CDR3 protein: ASSVIPPGPGELF
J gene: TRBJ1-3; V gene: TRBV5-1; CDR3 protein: ASSLQGQGSSGNTIY
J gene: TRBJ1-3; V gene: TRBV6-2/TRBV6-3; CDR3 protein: ASSSTRNTIY
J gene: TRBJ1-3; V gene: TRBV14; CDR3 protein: ASSQVLAGSPLGNTIY
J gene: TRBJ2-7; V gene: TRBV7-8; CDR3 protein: ASSLLSTGAGEQY
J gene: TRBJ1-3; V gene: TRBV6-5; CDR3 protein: ASAPGYYSGNTIY
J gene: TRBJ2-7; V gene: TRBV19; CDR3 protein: ASSLAVGYEQY
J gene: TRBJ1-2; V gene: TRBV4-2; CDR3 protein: ASSQGAREYGYT
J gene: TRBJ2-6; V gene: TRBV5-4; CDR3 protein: ASSPGQISGANVLT
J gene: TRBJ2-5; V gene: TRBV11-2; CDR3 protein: ASSITTGLETQY
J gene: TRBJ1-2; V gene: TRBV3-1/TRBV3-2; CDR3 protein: ASSPRRTEYGYT
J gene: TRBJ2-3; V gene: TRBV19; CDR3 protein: ASSIGQGFADTQY
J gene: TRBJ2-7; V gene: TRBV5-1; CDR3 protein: ASSPSSTANYEQY
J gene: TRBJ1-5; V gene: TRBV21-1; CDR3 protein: ASSKNSNQPQH
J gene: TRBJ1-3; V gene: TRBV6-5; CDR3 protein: ASSRGHFENTIY
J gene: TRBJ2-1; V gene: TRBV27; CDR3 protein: ASSLFGNEQF
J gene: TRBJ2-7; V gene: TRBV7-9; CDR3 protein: ASSSTMGGYYEQY
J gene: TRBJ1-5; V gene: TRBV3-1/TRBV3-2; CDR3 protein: ASSQEGRAQH
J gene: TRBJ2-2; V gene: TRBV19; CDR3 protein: ASSVRDRNTGELF
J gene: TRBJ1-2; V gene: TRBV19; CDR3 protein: ASSIGGGLNYGYT
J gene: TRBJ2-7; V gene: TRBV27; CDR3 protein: ASRSGGIPYEQY